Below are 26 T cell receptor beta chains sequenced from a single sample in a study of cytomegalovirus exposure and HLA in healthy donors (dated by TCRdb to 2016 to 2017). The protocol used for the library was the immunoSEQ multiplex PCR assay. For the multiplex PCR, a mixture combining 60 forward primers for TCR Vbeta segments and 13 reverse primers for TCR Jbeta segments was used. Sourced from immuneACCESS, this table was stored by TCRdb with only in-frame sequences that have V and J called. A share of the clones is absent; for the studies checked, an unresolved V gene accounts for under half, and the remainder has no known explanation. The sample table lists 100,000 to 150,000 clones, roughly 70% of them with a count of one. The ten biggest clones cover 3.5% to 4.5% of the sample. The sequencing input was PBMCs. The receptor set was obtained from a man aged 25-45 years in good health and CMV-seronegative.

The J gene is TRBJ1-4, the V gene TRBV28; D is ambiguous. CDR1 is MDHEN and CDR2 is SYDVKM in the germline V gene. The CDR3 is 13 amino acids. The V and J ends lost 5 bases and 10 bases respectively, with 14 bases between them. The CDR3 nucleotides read TGTGCCAGCAGTGAGACTCCCGGCGGAAAACTGTTTTTT. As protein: CASSETPGGKLFF.

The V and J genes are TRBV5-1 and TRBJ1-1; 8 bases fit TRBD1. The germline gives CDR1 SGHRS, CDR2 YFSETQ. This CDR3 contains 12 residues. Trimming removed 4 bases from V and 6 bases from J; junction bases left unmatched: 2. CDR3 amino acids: CASSRTGSEAFF. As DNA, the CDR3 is TGCGCCAGCAGCCGGACAGGGTCTGAAGCTTTCTTT.

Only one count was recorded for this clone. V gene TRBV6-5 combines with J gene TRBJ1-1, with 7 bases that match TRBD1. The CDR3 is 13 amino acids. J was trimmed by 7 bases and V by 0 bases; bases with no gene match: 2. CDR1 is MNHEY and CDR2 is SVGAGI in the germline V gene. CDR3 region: CASSYSSGGEAFF. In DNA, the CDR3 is TGTGCCAGCAGTTACTCGTCAGGGGGTGAAGCTTTCTTT.

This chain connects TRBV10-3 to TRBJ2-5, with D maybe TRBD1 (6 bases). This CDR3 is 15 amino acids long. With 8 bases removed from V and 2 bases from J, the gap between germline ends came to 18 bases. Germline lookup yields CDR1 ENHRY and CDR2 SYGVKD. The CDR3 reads CAIGRGQPRQETQYF. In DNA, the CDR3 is TGTGCCATCGGGCGCGGACAGCCTCGTCAAGAGACCCAGTACTTC.

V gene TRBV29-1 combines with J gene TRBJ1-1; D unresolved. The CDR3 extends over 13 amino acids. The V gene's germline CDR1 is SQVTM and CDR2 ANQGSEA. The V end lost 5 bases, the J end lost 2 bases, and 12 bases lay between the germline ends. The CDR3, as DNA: TGCAGCGTTTTTTCAGGAACTAACACTGAAGCTTTCTTT. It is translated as CSVFSGTNTEAFF.

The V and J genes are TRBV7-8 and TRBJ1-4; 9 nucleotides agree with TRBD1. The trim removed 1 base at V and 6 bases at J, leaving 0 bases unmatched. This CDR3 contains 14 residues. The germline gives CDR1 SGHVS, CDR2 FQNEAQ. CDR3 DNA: TGTGCCAGCAGCTTAGGGACAGGGGATGAAAAACTGTTTTTT. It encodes CASSLGTGDEKLFF.

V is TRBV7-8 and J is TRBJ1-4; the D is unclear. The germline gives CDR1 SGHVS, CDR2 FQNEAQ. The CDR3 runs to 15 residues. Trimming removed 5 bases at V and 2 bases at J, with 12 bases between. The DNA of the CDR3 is TGTGCCAGCAGCCGCGGAGATTACACTAATGAAAAACTGTTTTTT. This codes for CASSRGDYTNEKLFF. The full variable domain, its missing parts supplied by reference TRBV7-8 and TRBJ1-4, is GAGVSQSPRYKVAKRGQDVALRCDPISGHVSLFWYQQALGQGPEFLTYFQNEAQLDKSGLPSDRFFAERPEGSVSTLKIQRTQQEDSAVYLCASSRGDYTNEKLFFGSGTQLSVL.

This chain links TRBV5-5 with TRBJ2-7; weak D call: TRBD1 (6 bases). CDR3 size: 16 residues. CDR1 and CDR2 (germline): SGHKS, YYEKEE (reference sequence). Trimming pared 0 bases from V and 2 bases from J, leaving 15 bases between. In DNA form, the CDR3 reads TGTGCCAGCAGCTTGGGGCCAGGGGCAAAAACCTACGAGCAGTACTTC. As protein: CASSLGPGAKTYEQYF.

CDR3 bases: TGTGCCAGCAGCTCGGGACTGATGAGCTCTGGAAACACCATATATTTT. It encodes CASSSGLMSSGNTIYF. J is TRBJ1-3 and V is TRBV5-4; weak D call: TRBD1 (5 bases). The CDR3 length is 16 residues. Germline V gene lookup returns CDR1 SGHNT and CDR2 YYREEE (reference sequence). Trimming stripped 3 bases from V and 0 bases from J, with 13 bases between. The variable domain in full, completed from reference TRBV5-4 and TRBJ1-3, reads ETGVTQSPTHLIKTRGQQVTLRCSSQSGHNTVSWYQQALGQGPQFIFQYYREEENGRGNFPPRFSGLQFPNYSSELNVNALELDDSALYLCASSSGLMSSGNTIYFGEGSWLTVV.

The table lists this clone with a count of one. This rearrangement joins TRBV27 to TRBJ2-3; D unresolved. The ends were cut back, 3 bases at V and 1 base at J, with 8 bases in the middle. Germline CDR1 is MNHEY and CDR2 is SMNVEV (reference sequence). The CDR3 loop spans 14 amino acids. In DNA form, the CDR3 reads TGTGCCAGCAGTTTTGTTTTCGGCACAGATACGCAGTATTTT. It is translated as CASSFVFGTDTQYF.

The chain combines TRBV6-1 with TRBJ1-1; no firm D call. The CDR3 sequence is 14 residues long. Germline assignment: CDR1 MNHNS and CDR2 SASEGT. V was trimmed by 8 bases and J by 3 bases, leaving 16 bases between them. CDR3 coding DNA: TGTGCCAGCCGAGCGGCGGCCGATTACACTGAAGCTTTCTTT. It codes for CASRAAADYTEAFF.

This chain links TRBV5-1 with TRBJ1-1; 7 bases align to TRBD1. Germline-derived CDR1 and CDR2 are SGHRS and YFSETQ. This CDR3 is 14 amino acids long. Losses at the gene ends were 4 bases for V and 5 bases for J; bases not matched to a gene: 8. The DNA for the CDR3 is TGCGCCAGCAGCGTAAACAGGGGCGGTACTGAAGCTTTCTTT. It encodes CASSVNRGGTEAFF.

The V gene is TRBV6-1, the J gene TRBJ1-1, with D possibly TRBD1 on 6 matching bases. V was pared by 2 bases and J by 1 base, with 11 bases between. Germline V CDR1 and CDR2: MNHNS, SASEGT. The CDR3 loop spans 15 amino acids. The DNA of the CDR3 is TGTGCCAGCAGTGAACAGGGACAACCGAACACTGAAGCTTTCTTT. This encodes CASSEQGQPNTEAFF.

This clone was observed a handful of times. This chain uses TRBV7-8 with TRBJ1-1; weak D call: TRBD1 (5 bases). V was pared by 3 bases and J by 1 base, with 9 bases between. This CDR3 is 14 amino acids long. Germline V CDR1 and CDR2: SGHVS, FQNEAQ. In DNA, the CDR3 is TGTGCCAGCAGCTTTGGGGCGGCGAACACTGAAGCTTTCTTT. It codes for CASSFGAANTEAFF.

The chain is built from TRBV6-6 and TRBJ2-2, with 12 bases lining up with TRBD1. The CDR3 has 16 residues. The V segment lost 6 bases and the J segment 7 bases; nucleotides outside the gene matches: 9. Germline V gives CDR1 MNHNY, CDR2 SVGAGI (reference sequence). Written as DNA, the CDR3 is TGTGCCAGCAGATCGGGACAGGGGGCGCAGGGCGGGGAGCTGTTTTTT. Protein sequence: CASRSGQGAQGGELFF.

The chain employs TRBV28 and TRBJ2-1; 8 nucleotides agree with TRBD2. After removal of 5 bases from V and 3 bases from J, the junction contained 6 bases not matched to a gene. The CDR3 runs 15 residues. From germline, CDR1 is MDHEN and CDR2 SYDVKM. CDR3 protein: CASSPPGGGYNEQFF. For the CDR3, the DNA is TGTGCCAGCAGTCCCCCCGGGGGGGGCTACAATGAGCAGTTCTTC.

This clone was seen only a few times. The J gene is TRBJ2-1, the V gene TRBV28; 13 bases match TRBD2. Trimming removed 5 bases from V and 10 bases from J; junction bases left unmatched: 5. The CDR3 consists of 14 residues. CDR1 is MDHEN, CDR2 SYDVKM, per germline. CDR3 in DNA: TGTGCCAGCAGTGGACTAGCGGGGGTGGGAGAGCAGTTCTTC. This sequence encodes CASSGLAGVGEQFF.

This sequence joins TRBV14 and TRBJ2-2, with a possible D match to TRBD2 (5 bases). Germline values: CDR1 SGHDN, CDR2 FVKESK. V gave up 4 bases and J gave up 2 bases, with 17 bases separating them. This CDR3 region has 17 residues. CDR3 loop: CASSRPPGTANTGELFF. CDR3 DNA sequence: TGTGCCAGCAGCCGGCCCCCGGGAACAGCCAACACCGGGGAGCTGTTTTTT.

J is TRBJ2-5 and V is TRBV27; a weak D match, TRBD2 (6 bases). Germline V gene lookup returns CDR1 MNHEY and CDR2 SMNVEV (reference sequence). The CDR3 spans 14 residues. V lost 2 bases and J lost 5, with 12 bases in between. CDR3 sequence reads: CASSLRRGRETQYF. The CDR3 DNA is TGTGCCAGCAGTTTACGGCGGGGAAGGGAGACCCAGTACTTC.

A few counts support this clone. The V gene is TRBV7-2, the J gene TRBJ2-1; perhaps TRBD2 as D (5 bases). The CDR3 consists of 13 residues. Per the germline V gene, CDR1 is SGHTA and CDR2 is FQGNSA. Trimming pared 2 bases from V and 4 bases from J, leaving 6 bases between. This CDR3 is CASSLLAYNEQFF. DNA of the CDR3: TGTGCCAGCAGCTTACTAGCTTACAATGAGCAGTTCTTC.

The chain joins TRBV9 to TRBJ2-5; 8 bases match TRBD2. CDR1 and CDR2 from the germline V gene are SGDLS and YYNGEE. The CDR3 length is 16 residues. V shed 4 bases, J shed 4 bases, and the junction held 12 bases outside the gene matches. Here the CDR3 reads CASSSEVAGYLETQYF. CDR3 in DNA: TGTGCCAGCAGCTCTGAGGTAGCGGGGTACTTAGAGACCCAGTACTTC.

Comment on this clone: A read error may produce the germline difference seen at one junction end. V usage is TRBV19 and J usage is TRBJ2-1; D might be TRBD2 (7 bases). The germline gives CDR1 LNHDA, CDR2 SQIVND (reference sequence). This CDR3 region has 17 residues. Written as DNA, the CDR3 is TGTGCCAGTAGCATAGAGGGGGGGGTTGGGCCTTACAATGAGCAGTTCTTC. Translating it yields CASSIEGGVGPYNEQFF.

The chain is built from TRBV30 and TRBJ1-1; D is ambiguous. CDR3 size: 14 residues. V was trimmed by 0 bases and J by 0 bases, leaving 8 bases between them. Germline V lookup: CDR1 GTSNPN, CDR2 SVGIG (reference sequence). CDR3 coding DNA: TGTGCCTGGAGTGTGCTGGCATTGAACACTGAAGCTTTCTTT. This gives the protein CAWSVLALNTEAFF.

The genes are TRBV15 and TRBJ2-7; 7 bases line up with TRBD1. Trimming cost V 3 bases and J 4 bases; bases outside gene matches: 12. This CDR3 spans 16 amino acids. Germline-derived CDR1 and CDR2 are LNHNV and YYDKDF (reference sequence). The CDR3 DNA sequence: TGTGCCACCAGCAGGCAACTAGAGGGGGCAGGGTACGAGCAGTACTTC. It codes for CATSRQLEGAGYEQYF.

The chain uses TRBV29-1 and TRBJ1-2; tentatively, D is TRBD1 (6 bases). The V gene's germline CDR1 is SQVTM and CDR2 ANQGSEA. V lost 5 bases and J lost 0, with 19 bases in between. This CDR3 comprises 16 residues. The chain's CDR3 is CSVMASRGPTNYGYTF. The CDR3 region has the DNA TGCAGCGTTATGGCCAGCAGGGGTCCTACTAACTATGGCTACACCTTC.

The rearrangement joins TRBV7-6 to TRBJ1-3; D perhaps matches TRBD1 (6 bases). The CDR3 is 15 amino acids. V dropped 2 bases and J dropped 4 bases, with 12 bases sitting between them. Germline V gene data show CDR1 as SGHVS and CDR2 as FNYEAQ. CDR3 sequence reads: CASSLTGFSGNTIYF. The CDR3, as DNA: TGTGCCAGCAGCTTAACAGGGTTCTCGGGAAACACCATATATTTT.